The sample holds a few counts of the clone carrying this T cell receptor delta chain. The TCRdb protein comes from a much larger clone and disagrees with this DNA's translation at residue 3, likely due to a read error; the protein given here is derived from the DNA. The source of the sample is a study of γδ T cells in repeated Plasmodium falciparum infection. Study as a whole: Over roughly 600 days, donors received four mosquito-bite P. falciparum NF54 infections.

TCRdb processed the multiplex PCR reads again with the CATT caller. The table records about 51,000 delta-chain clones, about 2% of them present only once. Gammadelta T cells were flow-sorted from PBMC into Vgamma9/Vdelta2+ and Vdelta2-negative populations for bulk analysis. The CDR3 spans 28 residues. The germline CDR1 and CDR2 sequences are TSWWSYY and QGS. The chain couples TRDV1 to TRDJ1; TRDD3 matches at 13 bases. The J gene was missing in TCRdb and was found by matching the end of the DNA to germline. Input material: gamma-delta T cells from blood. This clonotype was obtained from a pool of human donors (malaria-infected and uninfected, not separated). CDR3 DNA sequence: TGTGCTCCTGGGGAATGGCGCCTACGAAGTATTGTAGAGGATACTTACTGGGGGATACGGTCGTACACCGATAAACTCATCTTT. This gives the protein CAPGEWRLRSIVEDTYWGIRSYTDKLIF.